This record covers a single TCR beta chain. The assay was immunoSEQ multiplex PCR, and TCRdb's table has in-frame clones only and misses some. The sample holds approximately 100,000 clones; roughly 82% are singletons and the top ten take 11%. The germline CDR1 and CDR2 sequences are DFQATT and SNEGSKA (reference sequence). This CDR3 has 15 amino acids. J was trimmed by 4 bases and V by 6 bases; bases with no gene match: 10. The source of the sample is a study of blood T cell repertoires in COVID-19. Overall study context: The United States, Italy and Spain provided the acute and convalescent COVID-19 samples. The analysed material was cDNA or gDNA that came from T cells, B-cell-depleted T cells, or PBMCs.

The chain joins TRBV20-1 to TRBJ1-5, with 9 bases fitting TRBD1. This receptor was taken from a man in his 70s with active or convalescent COVID-19. Material for sequencing was peripheral blood. The chain's CDR3 is CSASSGTGNNQPQHF. The CDR3 DNA is TGCAGTGCCAGTTCGGGGACAGGGAATAATCAGCCCCAGCATTTT.